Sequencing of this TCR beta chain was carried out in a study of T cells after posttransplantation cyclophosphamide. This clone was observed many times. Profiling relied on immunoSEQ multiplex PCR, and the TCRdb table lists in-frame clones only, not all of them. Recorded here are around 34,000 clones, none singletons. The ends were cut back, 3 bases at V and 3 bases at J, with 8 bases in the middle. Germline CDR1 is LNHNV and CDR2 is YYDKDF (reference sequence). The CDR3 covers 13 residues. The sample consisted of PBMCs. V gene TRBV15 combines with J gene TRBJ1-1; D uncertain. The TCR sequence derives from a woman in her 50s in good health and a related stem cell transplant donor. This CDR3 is CATSSHGDTEAFF. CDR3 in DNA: TGTGCCACCAGCAGCCACGGGGACACTGAAGCTTTCTTT.